Presented here are 20 T cell receptor beta chains from one specimen sequenced in a study of T cell responses to AZD1222 COVID-19 vaccine. Clones were sequenced by immunoSEQ multiplex PCR, and TCRdb holds only the in-frame ones, with some missing. The sample lists roughly 110,000 clones, about 93% seen once, with roughly 21% in the top ten. This sample comprised peripheral blood, obtained on day 0 of AZD1222 vaccination. These receptor sequences come from an adult in good health.

This sequence joins TRBV7-2 and TRBJ2-7; possible D gene TRBD2, 6 bases. V was cut by 0 bases and J by 0 bases, with 18 bases left in between. CDR3 length equals 18 residues. Germline V CDR1 and CDR2: SGHTA, FQGNSA. In DNA form, the CDR3 reads TGTGCCAGCAGCTTAGCGCCCCTAACTAGCTCGAGCTCCTACGAGCAGTACTTC. Protein sequence: CASSLAPLTSSSSYEQYF.

The gene calls are TRBV27 and TRBJ1-5; D is perhaps TRBD1 (6 bases). The CDR3 has 17 residues. V was trimmed by 8 bases and J by 2 bases, leaving 22 bases between them. CDR1 and CDR2 (germline): MNHEY, SMNVEV (reference sequence). The CDR3 loop reads CASSKQGSGYGNQPQHF. CDR3 DNA sequence: TGTGCCAGCTCAAAACAGGGATCGGGATACGGCAATCAGCCCCAGCATTTT.

The chain uses TRBV7-9 and TRBJ1-3; D not resolved. Trimming cost V 4 bases and J 4 bases, with 14 bases left between them. CDR1 and CDR2 (germline): SEHNR, FQNEAQ (reference sequence). The CDR3 consists of 15 residues. CDR3 sequence: CASSSREASGNTIYF. The CDR3 DNA reads TGTGCCAGCAGCTCGAGGGAGGCATCCGGAAACACCATATATTTT.

This sequence joins TRBV20-1 and TRBJ2-4; possible D gene TRBD2, 5 bases. Germline CDR1 DFQATT, CDR2 SNEGSKA (reference sequence). CDR3 length: 14 amino acids. V gave up 3 bases and J gave up 1 base, with 10 bases separating them. CDR3: CSASRGTAKNIQYF. CDR3 sequence (DNA): TGCAGTGCTAGTCGGGGAACGGCCAAAAACATTCAGTACTTC.

The gene calls are TRBV30 and TRBJ1-6; D remains ambiguous. Germline loops: CDR1 GTSNPN, CDR2 SVGIG (reference sequence). This CDR3 has 15 residues. V gave up 2 bases and J gave up 11 bases, with 19 bases separating them. The CDR3 DNA sequence: TGTGCCTGGAGTCCATCCGCCCCGTTTGCGGCACCCCTCCACTTT. Translated, it gives CAWSPSAPFAAPLHF.

CDR3 nucleotides: TGTGCCTCAACCGGGACTAACACAGATACGCAGTATTTT. This translates into CASTGTNTDTQYF. The chain has TRBV10-3 and TRBJ2-3, with 7 bases fitting TRBD2. The CDR3 totals 13 residues. Germline loops: CDR1 ENHRY, CDR2 SYGVKD. Trimming removed 11 bases from V and 2 bases from J; junction bases left unmatched: 7.

This clone is a singleton in its sample. The chain couples TRBV11-2 to TRBJ2-3; 8 positions agree with TRBD1. J lost 2 bases, V lost 6 bases, and 4 bases had no gene match. The CDR3 sequence is 14 residues long. The germline CDR1 and CDR2 sequences are SGHAT and FQNNGV. The CDR3 reads CASRSRGPTDTQYF. As DNA, the CDR3 is TGTGCCAGCAGGTCCAGGGGGCCCACAGATACGCAGTATTTT.

In its sample, this clone was seen a few times. The rearrangement uses TRBV3-1 (or the pseudogene TRBV3-2) and TRBJ2-2; no reliable D call. Trimming took 2 bases from V and 2 from J, leaving 6 bases between them. Germline values: CDR1 LGHDT, CDR2 YNNKEL (reference sequence). CDR3 length equals 14 residues. CDR3 nucleotide sequence: TGTGCCAGCAGCCAAAGTCACAACACCGGGGAGCTGTTTTTT. This encodes CASSQSHNTGELFF.

The DNA of the CDR3 is TGTGCCAGCAGGCCTGGGGGGGTTGAAGAGACCCAGTACTTC. Its protein is CASRPGGVEETQYF. The chain carries TRBV28 and TRBJ2-5, with 7 bases that match TRBD2. J lost 3 bases, V lost 6 bases, and 7 bases had no gene match. The CDR3 covers 14 residues. From germline, CDR1 is MDHEN and CDR2 SYDVKM.

V is TRBV19 and J is TRBJ2-2; weak D call: TRBD2 (7 bases). The CDR3 covers 16 residues. Germline V gene sequence: CDR1 LNHDA, CDR2 SQIVND (reference sequence). Deletions cut 5 bases from V and 2 bases from J, with 15 bases between. This CDR3 is CASSLQGGGNTGELFF. For the CDR3, the DNA is TGTGCCAGTAGTCTCCAGGGAGGGGGAAACACCGGGGAGCTGTTTTTT.

The chain employs TRBV19 and TRBJ1-2; no reliable D call. Germline V gene sequence: CDR1 LNHDA, CDR2 SQIVND (reference sequence). CDR3 length: 16 amino acids. V was pared by 4 bases and J by 4 bases, with 19 bases between. The CDR3, as DNA: TGTGCCAGTAGTACTCACTCGGTAGCGGATAGCTATGGCTACACCTTC. This encodes CASSTHSVADSYGYTF.

V gene TRBV12-3 or TRBV12-4 combines with J gene TRBJ2-1; perhaps TRBD1 as D (5 bases). The CDR3 is made up of 11 amino acids. With 5 bases removed from V and 10 bases from J, the gap between germline ends came to 9 bases. The CDR3 DNA follows: TGTGCCAGCAGTCAGGGTGGAGAGCAGTTCTTC. Translation: CASSQGGEQFF.

The CDR3 region has the DNA TGTGCCGAAAGGGTTGACTATGGCTACACCTTC. This codes for CAERVDYGYTF. The V call is TRBV30, the J call TRBJ1-2; D uncertain. Germline CDR1 GTSNPN, CDR2 SVGIG (reference sequence). Between the trimmed V and J ends, which lost 8 bases and 3 bases, there was a span of 10 bases. The CDR3 totals 11 residues. The variable domain in full, with the rest retrieved from reference TRBV30 and TRBJ1-2, is SQTIHQWPATLVQPVGSPLSLECTVEGTSNPNLYWYRQAAGRGLQLLFYSVGIGQISSEVPQNLSASRPQDRQFILSSKKLLLSDSGFYLCAERVDYGYTFGSGTRLTVV.

This chain connects TRBV18 to TRBJ2-1; 12 bases fit TRBD1. The germline CDR1 and CDR2 sequences are KGHSH and LQKENI. This CDR3 region has 16 residues. The V gene end was trimmed by 2 bases and the J gene end by 12 bases; junction bases not matched to a gene: 11. CDR3 bases: TGTGCCAGCTCACCATCTGCGGGACAGGGGGCGCTCAGGCAGTTCTTC. Residues: CASSPSAGQGALRQFF.

The chain is built from TRBV5-8 and TRBJ1-5; D is undetermined. The CDR3 covers 12 residues. V was trimmed by 0 bases and J by 7 bases, leaving 5 bases between them. Germline CDR1 SGHTS, CDR2 YDEGEE. CDR3 DNA sequence: TGTGCCAGCAGCTTGGATTGGCAGCCCCAGCATTTT. It translates to CASSLDWQPQHF.

The chain is built from TRBV15 and TRBJ2-1, with 11 bases aligning to TRBD2. The V gene end was trimmed by 0 bases and the J gene end by 10 bases; junction bases not matched to a gene: 8. This CDR3 comprises 16 residues. The V gene's germline CDR1 is LNHNV and CDR2 YYDKDF (reference sequence). The CDR3 loop is CATSRDRSGGAREQFF. In nucleotides, the CDR3 is TGTGCCACCAGCAGAGATCGTAGCGGGGGGGCGAGAGAGCAGTTCTTC. Supplemented by reference TRBV15 and TRBJ2-1, the full variable domain reads DAMVIQNPRYQVTQFGKPVTLSCSQTLNHNVMYWYQQKSSQAPKLLFHYYDKDFNNEADTPDNFQSRRPNTSFCFLDIRSPGLGDTAMYLCATSRDRSGGAREQFFGPGTRLTVL.

In this sample, this clone turned up once. CDR3 in amino acids: CASSLDPSGTGGLDYGYTF. The CDR3 DNA sequence: TGTGCCAGCAGCTTAGACCCTTCCGGGACAGGGGGCTTAGACTATGGCTACACCTTC. The rearrangement joins TRBV9 to TRBJ1-2; 12 bases are a match to TRBD1. Germline V gene sequence: CDR1 SGDLS, CDR2 YYNGEE. J was trimmed by 3 bases and V by 4 bases; bases with no gene match: 16. CDR3 length: 19 residues.

The gene calls are TRBV6-5 and TRBJ2-7; no clear D gene. Trimming stripped 6 bases from V and 7 bases from J, with 16 bases between. Germline lookup yields CDR1 MNHEY and CDR2 SVGAGI. The CDR3 is 13 amino acids. CDR3: CASRAQDSPEQYF. DNA for the CDR3: TGTGCCAGCAGGGCCCAAGACTCCCCAGAGCAGTACTTC.

This CDR3 is CASSQGGAQYF. For the CDR3, the DNA is TGCGCCAGCAGCCAAGGGGGAGCCCAGTACTTC. This chain joins TRBV4-3 and TRBJ2-5; tentatively, D is TRBD2 (5 bases). V gave up 1 base and J gave up 9 bases, with 6 bases separating them. Germline assignment: CDR1 LGHNA and CDR2 YSLEER. The CDR3 covers 11 residues.

The chain uses TRBV6-4 and TRBJ2-2; D possibly corresponds to TRBD2 (5 bases). V was pared by 9 bases and J by 8 bases, with 10 bases between. Per the germline V gene, CDR1 is MRHNA and CDR2 is SNTAGT. The CDR3 contains 11 residues. The CDR3 here is CASLTGGELFF. In DNA form, the CDR3 reads TGTGCCAGTCTCACGGGGGGGGAGCTGTTTTTT.